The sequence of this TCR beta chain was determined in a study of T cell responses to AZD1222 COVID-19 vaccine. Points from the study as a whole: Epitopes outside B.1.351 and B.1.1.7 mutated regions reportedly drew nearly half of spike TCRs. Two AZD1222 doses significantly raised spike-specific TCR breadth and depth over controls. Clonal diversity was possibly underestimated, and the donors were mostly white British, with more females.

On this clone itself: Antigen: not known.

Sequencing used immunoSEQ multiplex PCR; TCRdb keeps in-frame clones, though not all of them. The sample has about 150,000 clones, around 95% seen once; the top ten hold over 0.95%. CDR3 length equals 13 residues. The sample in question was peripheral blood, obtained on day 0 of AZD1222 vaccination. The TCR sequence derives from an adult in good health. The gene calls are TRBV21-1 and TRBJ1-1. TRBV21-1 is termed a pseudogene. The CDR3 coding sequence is TGTGCCAGCAGCAAAAGAGGGGCAGGACCAGCTTTCTTT. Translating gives CASSKRGAGPAFF.